The T cell receptor beta chain under discussion was sequenced for a study of blood T cell repertoires in COVID-19. Study-level information: The United States, Italy and Spain provided the acute and convalescent COVID-19 samples.

V shed 5 bases and J 8 bases; nucleotides not matched to a gene: 4. This CDR3 has 12 amino acids. Sequencing was performed with immunoSEQ multiplex PCR; in TCRdb, only in-frame clones are kept and a portion is missing. The sample holds a few hundred thousand clones, 70% to 90% seen once. The TCR originated in a man between 45 and 60 years old with acute or convalescent COVID-19. The specimen was peripheral blood. V and J are TRBV12-3 or TRBV12-4 and TRBJ1-1; TRBD1 matches 8 bases. This CDR3 reads CASSPGGREAFF. The CDR3 DNA follows: TGTGCCAGCAGTCCAGGGGGCCGAGAAGCTTTCTTT.